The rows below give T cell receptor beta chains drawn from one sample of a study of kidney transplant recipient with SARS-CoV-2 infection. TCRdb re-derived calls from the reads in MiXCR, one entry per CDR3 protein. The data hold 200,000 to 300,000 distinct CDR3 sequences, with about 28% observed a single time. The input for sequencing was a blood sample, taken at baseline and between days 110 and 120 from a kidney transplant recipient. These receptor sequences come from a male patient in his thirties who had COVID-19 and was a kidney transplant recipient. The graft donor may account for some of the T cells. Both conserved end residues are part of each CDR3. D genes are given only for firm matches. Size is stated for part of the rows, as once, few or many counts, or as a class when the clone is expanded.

TGTGGCAGTAAGTTCGATGATAGCCGAAAGACCTATGGCTACACCTTC | CGSKFDDSRKTYGYTF | NA | many | TRBJ1-2 | TRBV8-2
TGTGCCAGCAGCCACTTCACCGCAACTAATGAAAAACTGTTTTTT | CASSHFTATNEKLFF | NA | many | TRBJ1-4 | TRBV14
TGTGCCAGCAGCCCCAACTCTCCCATTTCAGGCTTGACCGGGGAGCCGTTTTTT | CASSPNSPISGLTGEPFF | NA | many | TRBJ2-2 | TRBV3-1
TGTGCCAGCACAGGGGGGGACGAGCAGTACTTC | CASTGGDEQYF | NA | many | TRBJ2-7 | TRBV18
TGTGCCAGCAGTGAGGGGGCTAGCGGGAGCAATGAGCAGTTCTTC | CASSEGASGSNEQFF | TRBD2 | many | TRBJ2-1 | TRBV6-1
TGCGCCAGCAGCTTGGACATAGGGAATCAGCCCCAGCATTTT | CASSLDIGNQPQHF | NA | many | TRBJ1-5 | TRBV5-1
TGTGCCAGCTCAGCCCATGAGGGTTTGAACACTGAAGCTTTCTTT | CASSAHEGLNTEAFF | NA | many | TRBJ1-1 | TRBV18
TGTGCCAGCACCTTTACTTCGCAGCCCCAGCATTTT | CASTFTSQPQHF | NA | many | TRBJ1-5 | TRBV28
TGTACCAGCAGCTTAGCCTTGGATGGCGGGAGAGAGACCCAGTACTTC | CTSSLALDGGRETQYF | TRBD2 | once | TRBJ2-5 | TRBV7-9
TGTGCCAGCAGTTCGGCCAGGGGCGATGGCTACACCTTC | CASSSARGDGYTF | NA | many | TRBJ1-2 | TRBV12-3/TRBV12-4
TGTACCAGTAGCGATGGTCCCACCCTTCGAAAGACCTATGGCTACACCTTC | CTSSDGPTLRKTYGYTF | NA | NA | TRBJ1-2 | TRBV3-1
TGTGCCAGCAGTTACAACAGGGAGACTGGCTACACCTTC | CASSYNRETGYTF | NA | few | TRBJ1-2 | TRBV6-6
TGCGCCAGCAGAGAAACGGAGGGAGGGGGAGACACTGAAGCTTTCTTT | CASRETEGGGDTEAFF | NA | few | TRBJ1-1 | TRBV23-1
TGTGCCACCAGCAGACTAGCGGGAGCAAACGAGCAGTACTTC | CATSRLAGANEQYF | TRBD2 | many | TRBJ2-7 | TRBV15
TGTGCCAGCAGCCAACAGGCAACTAATGAAAAACTGTTTTTT | CASSQQATNEKLFF | NA | many | TRBJ1-4 | TRBV11-3
TGTGCCAGCACCCCATTCCAGAGGGCGGGGAGCACAGATACGCAGTATTTT | CASTPFQRAGSTDTQYF | NA | many | TRBJ2-3 | TRBV6-2/TRBV6-3
TGTGCCTCACACAGTGGGTATAGCAATCAGCCCCAGCATTTT | CASHSGYSNQPQHF | NA | many | TRBJ1-5 | TRBV28
TGTGCCAGCAGCTTGTGGCGTAAGGCTGGAAAGACCTATGGCTACACCTTC | CASSLWRKAGKTYGYTF | NA | many | TRBJ1-2 | TRBV11-1
TGTGCCAGCAGTCCCAGGTCACGCTCTAGAAAGACCTATGGCTACACCTTC | CASSPRSRSRKTYGYTF | NA | few | TRBJ1-2 | TRBV6-8
TGTGCCAGTAGTATATATGTCCTCGACCGGGGCGGGAAAAACATTCAGTACTTC | CASSIYVLDRGGKNIQYF | NA | NA | TRBJ2-4 | TRBV19
TGTGCCAGCAGTCCCAACCTCGGTTCACCCCTCCACTTT | CASSPNLGSPLHF | NA | NA | TRBJ1-6 | TRBV27
TGTGCCAGCAGAGGCGGACTAGGGGAATCCTACAATGAGCAGTTCTTC | CASRGGLGESYNEQFF | TRBD2 | many | TRBJ2-1 | TRBV14
TGCGCCAGCAGCTTGGCCCCAGGGGGACGCGAGACCCAGTACTTC | CASSLAPGGRETQYF | TRBD1 | NA | TRBJ2-5 | TRBV5-1
TGTGCCAGCAGCGGCGATTTAGGGACTAGCGATCAAGAGACCCAGTACTTC | CASSGDLGTSDQETQYF | TRBD2 | many | TRBJ2-5 | TRBV9
TGTGCCAGCAAAGACCGTGTCTCGCGAAAGACCTATGGCTACACCTTC | CASKDRVSRKTYGYTF | NA | many | TRBJ1-2 | TRBV5-5
TGTGCCAGCAGCATAATTCGTCCCATTTCTTTCTCTGAGACCCAGTACTTC | CASSIIRPISFSETQYF | NA | many | TRBJ2-5 | TRBV3-1
TGTGCCAGCAGCTCCTGGGGACAGGGGAATTGGAGGGATGAAAAACTGTTTTTT | CASSSWGQGNWRDEKLFF | TRBD1 | many | TRBJ1-4 | TRBV9
TGTGCCAGATGTGGAAGGGGGAGGACTGAAGCTTTCTTT | CARCGRGRTEAFF | NA | many | TRBJ1-1 | TRBV5-3
TGTGCCATCAGGAACCTAGCGGGAGAGGGGGTCAATGAGCAGTTCTTC | CAIRNLAGEGVNEQFF | TRBD2 | few | TRBJ2-1 | TRBV10-3
TGCGCCAGCAGCCCCAACGCGGGCGGTCTGCTTAATGAGCAGTTCTTC | CASSPNAGGLLNEQFF | NA | few | TRBJ2-1 | TRBV5-1
TGTGCCAGCAGCTTAGCGACGGGGGGCAACGATGGCTACACCTTC | CASSLATGGNDGYTF | NA | many | TRBJ1-2 | TRBV7-2
TGTGCCAGCACCCTCAATAGCGGGAGTGCGCAGTATTTT | CASTLNSGSAQYF | TRBD2 | NA | TRBJ2-3 | TRBV12-3/TRBV12-4
TGTGCCACCAGTATCCAAGGTAGTACCAGAAAGACCTATGGCTACACCTTC | CATSIQGSTRKTYGYTF | NA | many | TRBJ1-2 | TRBV24-1
TGTGCCAGCAGCTGCAACGTTCACGAGGGAAAGACCTATGGCTACACCTTC | CASSCNVHEGKTYGYTF | NA | many | TRBJ1-2 | TRBV7-1
TGCGCCAGCAGCCCCTTAGGCCCTTCTGGAAACACCATATATTTT | CASSPLGPSGNTIYF | NA | many | TRBJ1-3 | TRBV5-1
TGCAGTGCTAGAACCCAGGGGGAAAACTATGGCTACACCTTC | CSARTQGENYGYTF | TRBD1 | many | TRBJ1-2 | TRBV20-1
TGTGGCAGTTTTGGGAGTGATAGCCGAAAGACCTATGGCTACACCTTC | CGSFGSDSRKTYGYTF | NA | many | TRBJ1-2 | TRBV8-2
TGTGCCAGCAGTATTGACAGAACAACTAATGAAAAACTGTTTTTT | CASSIDRTTNEKLFF | NA | NA | TRBJ1-4 | TRBV2
TGTGCCAGCAGCTATATGTCTAAGGCTGGAAAGACCTATGGCTACACCTTC | CASSYMSKAGKTYGYTF | NA | many | TRBJ1-2 | TRBV11-1